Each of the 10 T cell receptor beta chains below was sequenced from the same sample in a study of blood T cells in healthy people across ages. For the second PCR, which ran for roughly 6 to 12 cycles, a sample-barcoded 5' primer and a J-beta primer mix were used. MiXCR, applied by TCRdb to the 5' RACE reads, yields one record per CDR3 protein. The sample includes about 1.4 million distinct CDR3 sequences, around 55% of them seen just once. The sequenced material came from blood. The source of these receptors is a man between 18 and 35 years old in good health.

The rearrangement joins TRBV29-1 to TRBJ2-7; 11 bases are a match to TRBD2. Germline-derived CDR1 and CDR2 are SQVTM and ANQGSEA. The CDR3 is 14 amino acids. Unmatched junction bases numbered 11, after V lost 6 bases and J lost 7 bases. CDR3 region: CSVSTSGGRNEQYF. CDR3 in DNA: TGCAGCGTGAGTACTAGCGGGGGAAGGAATGAGCAGTACTTC.

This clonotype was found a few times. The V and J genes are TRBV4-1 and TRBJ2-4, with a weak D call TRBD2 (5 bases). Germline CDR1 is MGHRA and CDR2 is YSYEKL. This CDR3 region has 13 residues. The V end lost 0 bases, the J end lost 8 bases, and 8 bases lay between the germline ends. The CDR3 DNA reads TGCGCCAGCAGCCAAGAAAGAGGGTACATTCAGTACTTC. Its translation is CASSQERGYIQYF.

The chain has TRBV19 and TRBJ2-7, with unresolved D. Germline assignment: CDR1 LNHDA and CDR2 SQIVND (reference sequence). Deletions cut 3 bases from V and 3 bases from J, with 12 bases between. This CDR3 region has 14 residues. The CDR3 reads CASSIQWADYEQYF. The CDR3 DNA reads TGTGCCAGTAGTATCCAATGGGCAGACTACGAGCAGTACTTC.

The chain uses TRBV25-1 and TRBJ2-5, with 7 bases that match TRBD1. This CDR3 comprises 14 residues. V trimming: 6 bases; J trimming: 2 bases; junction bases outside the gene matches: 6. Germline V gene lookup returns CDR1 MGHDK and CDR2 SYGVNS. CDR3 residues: CASRSTGWQETQYF. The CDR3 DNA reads TGTGCCAGCAGGTCGACAGGGTGGCAAGAGACCCAGTACTTC.

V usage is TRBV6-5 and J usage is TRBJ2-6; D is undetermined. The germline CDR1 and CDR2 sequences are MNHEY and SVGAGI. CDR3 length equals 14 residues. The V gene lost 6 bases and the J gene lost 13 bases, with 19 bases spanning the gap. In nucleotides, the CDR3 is TGTGCCAGCAGCCTTCGGACCCGCGCTAAGGTCCTGACTTTC. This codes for CASSLRTRAKVLTF.

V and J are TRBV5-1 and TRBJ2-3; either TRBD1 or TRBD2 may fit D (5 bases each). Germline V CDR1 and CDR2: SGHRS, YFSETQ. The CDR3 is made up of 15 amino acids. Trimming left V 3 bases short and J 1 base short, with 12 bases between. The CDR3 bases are TGCGCCAGCAGCTCGAGGGGCAGAGGCACAGATACGCAGTATTTT. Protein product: CASSSRGRGTDTQYF.

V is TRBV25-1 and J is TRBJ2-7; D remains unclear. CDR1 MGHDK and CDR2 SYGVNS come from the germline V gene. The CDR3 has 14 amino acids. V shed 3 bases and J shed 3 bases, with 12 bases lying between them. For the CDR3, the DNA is TGTGCCAGCAGTGAGTATCCCGACCTCTACGAGCAGTACTTC. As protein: CASSEYPDLYEQYF.

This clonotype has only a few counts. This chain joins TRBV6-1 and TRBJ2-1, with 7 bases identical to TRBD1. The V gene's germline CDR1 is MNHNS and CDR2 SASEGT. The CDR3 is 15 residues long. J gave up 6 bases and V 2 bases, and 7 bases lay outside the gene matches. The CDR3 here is CASSELTGIRNEQFF. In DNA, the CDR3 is TGTGCCAGCAGTGAACTGACAGGGATTCGCAATGAGCAGTTCTTC.

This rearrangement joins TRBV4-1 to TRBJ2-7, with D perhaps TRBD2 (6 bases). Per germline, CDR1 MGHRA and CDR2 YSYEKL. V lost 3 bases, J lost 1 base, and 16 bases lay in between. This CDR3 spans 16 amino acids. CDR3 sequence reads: CASSHAFGTVSYEQYF. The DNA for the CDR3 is TGCGCCAGCAGCCATGCTTTTGGGACTGTTTCCTACGAGCAGTACTTC.

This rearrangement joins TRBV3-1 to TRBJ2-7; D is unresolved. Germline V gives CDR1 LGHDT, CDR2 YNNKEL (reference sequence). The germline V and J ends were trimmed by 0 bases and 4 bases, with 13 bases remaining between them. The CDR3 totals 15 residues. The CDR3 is CASSQDMARTYEQYF. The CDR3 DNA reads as TGTGCCAGCAGCCAAGATATGGCCCGAACTTACGAGCAGTACTTC.